Reported below is one T cell receptor (beta chain). Its antigen is currently not known. Within one base of it there is no much larger clone, and no base qualities were kept. This sample is drawn from a study of T cells in Graves' hyperthyroidism and ophthalmopathy (dated by TCRdb to 2018 to 2020). With regard to the full study: Peripheral blood samples were taken at initial diagnosis, before any treatment was given. Prospective prediction of ophthalmopathy was tested in an independent validation cohort of 18 to 20 hyperthyroidism patients and 15 to 17 patients who later progressed to ophthalmopathy. The paper describes TCR Vbeta CDR3 sequencing of fewer than 150 peripheral blood samples, made up of 40 to 45 ophthalmopathy patients, around 78 hyperthyroidism patients and roughly 17 progressor patients. A discovery cohort of roughly 100 patients, roughly 40 with Graves' ophthalmopathy and over 55 with stable Graves' hyperthyroidism, was used to find distinguishing TCR V-J signatures. The 80 to 100 discovery patients were randomly divided into training and test sets at a 7:3 ratio. After sampling, hyperthyroidism patients received methimazole starting at 30 mg daily, and ophthalmopathy patients received high-dose intravenous methylprednisolone. In addition, the study compared T-cell repertoires in thyroid tissue and in blood from 6 or 7 Graves' hyperthyroidism patients.

Here is what the overall study found, with its caveats: A 13 V-J signature model separated ophthalmopathy from stable hyperthyroidism, with around 91% sensitivity and about 81% specificity in cross-validation and 80%/75% in testing. In validation, the model predicted progression to ophthalmopathy a median of roughly 6.2 months before onset, with about 70% sensitivity and about 72% specificity. Most expanded thyroid clonotypes (frequency above 0.001) were also found in blood, which suggests that blood repertoires may mirror thyroid immune responses. Sample size was not statistically predetermined, and blinding of investigators to group allocation was not performed.

The TCR beta CDR3 regions were amplified from the RNA transcripts. The first round of RT-PCR for the TCR CDR3 was performed with the HTBI primer set and the Qiagen OneStep RT-PCR kit. The libraries were constructed in a second round of multiplex PCR and then size-selected and purified. The libraries were sequenced on an Illumina HiSeq2000 using paired-end 100 bp reads. For the original study's pipeline: Raw data were processed with SOAPnuke, discarding reads with adapters, uncalled bases, mean Phred below 15, or no exact constant-primer or identifier match. High-quality paired reads were merged with COPE v1.2.5, and unique nucleotide sequences were defined as clonotypes. MiTCR v1.1 was used to align clonotypes to the IMGT TRBV, TRBD and TRBJ reference segments. The analysis was restricted to V-J combinations with a frequency above 0.0001, which together covered roughly 99% of the repertoires. A TCS score was defined as the ratio between F50 (clonal expansion) and ExV (chaos), using BLOSUM62-based TCRdist between CDR3 peptides within each V-J. Welch's t-statistics and random forest reduced fewer than 600 V-J features to about 13, which were used in a naive Bayes classifier (R e1071). TCRdb reran the public reads through fastp at Q25 and MiXCR, keeping productive beta chains. Each CDR3 protein gets just one entry, which takes the most common genes and DNA from the rows behind it. TCRdb's processing, not the study's, gives the V and J calls here. Present in this sample are around 690,000 distinct CDR3 sequences, 15% to 20% of which were seen just once. The leading ten clones occupy around 15% of the sample.

Stable Graves' hyperthyroidism was defined as no progression to ophthalmopathy during 18 months of follow-up. Hyperthyroidism patients were aged 18 to 65 years and newly diagnosed, with disease duration of less than 2 months. Patients with uncontrolled infections, other autoimmune diseases, pregnancy or lactation were excluded. Clinical symptoms, serum thyroxine and TRAb, thyroid ultrasound, and orbital computed tomography formed the basis for the diagnoses. PBMCs were separated from 8 to 10 ml of fresh peripheral blood using Ficoll-Paque density gradient centrifugation. Total RNA was extracted with Trizol reagent, and quality was checked on an Agilent 2100 Bioanalyzer. V loses 5 bases, J loses 10 bases, and the germline ends lie 17 bases apart. The CDR3 contains 14 residues, cysteine and phenylalanine counted. The DNA shown is the 42-base CDR3, in frame from base 1. As encoded in the germline V gene, CDR1 is MDHEN while CDR2 is SYDVKM.

The rearrangement combines TRBV28 with TRBJ1-4; D gene: possibly TRBD1, on 5 matching bases. Sequenced input: blood. The origin of this receptor is a man between 50 and 59 years old with Graves' hyperthyroidism. The CDR3 corresponds to CASSPDPKRGKLFF. The sequenced DNA: TGTGCCAGCAGTCCAGATCCGAAGAGGGGAAAACTGTTTTTT.